Presented here are 21 T cell receptor beta chains from one specimen sequenced in a study of shared clonotypes between healthy human individuals. TCRdb keeps only in-frame clones here, not all; method: immunoSEQ multiplex PCR. The sample includes more than 2,000,000 clones, 93% seen only once; the top ten take 0.35% to 0.5%. The sequencing sample was made of naive CD4+ T cells from PBMCs. The sample's subset: CD45RA+ positively selected. Receptors originate from a man aged 18 to 30 in good health. Some clones in this sample may be carry-over from other donors' samples.

The chain carries TRBV5-1 and TRBJ2-3; 7 bases agree with TRBD2. With 2 bases clipped from V and 3 bases from J, the junction kept 6 bases outside the gene matches. The germline V gene has CDR1 SGHRS and CDR2 YFSETQ. The CDR3 has 15 amino acids. The CDR3 sequence: CASSFGRGDTDTQYF. The CDR3 DNA sequence: TGCGCCAGCAGCTTCGGCCGGGGGGATACAGATACGCAGTATTTT.

This chain connects TRBV6-1 to TRBJ2-1; 9 nucleotides align to TRBD2. The CDR3 is 17 amino acids. Looked up from germline, CDR1 is MNHNS and CDR2 is SASEGT. The V segment lost 0 bases and the J segment 5 bases; nucleotides outside the gene matches: 8. CDR3 nucleotides: TGTGCCAGCAGTGAAGCCTTTGGACTAGCGCAGGACAATGAGCAGTTCTTC. Residues: CASSEAFGLAQDNEQFF.

The chain employs TRBV5-1 and TRBJ2-5, with D uncertain. The assigned J gene may be wrong: the sequence end matches TRBJ2-7 better. Germline-derived CDR1 and CDR2 are SGHRS and YFSETQ. The CDR3 loop spans 13 amino acids. The CDR3 region is CASSLTATYEQYF. CDR3 DNA sequence: TGCGCCAGCAGCTTGACAGCCACCTACGAGCAGTACTTC.

The chain links TRBV6-6 to TRBJ2-7; 8 nucleotides align to TRBD1. Germline V CDR1 and CDR2: MNHNY, SVGAGI (reference sequence). V lost 5 bases, J lost 4 bases, and 10 bases stayed unmatched. There are 15 residues in the CDR3. CDR3 region: CASSPWVDRDYEQYF. The CDR3 DNA reads as TGTGCCAGCAGTCCGTGGGTGGACAGGGATTACGAGCAGTACTTC.

The chain recombines TRBV5-6 with TRBJ1-3; maybe TRBD1 (6 bases). Germline loops: CDR1 SGHDT, CDR2 YYEEEE. Trimming removed 1 base from V and 4 bases from J, with 12 bases in between. CDR3 length: 15 amino acids. CDR3 bases: TGTGCCAGCAGCTTGTGGCAGGGGCTCGGAAACACCATATATTTT. Protein sequence: CASSLWQGLGNTIYF.

The rearrangement links TRBV6-5 to TRBJ2-7; 11 bases agree with TRBD2. The CDR3 contains 15 residues. V gave up 2 bases and J gave up 6 bases; unmatched junction bases: 6. Germline values: CDR1 MNHEY, CDR2 SVGAGI. CDR3 loop: CASSYLLAGGGEQYF. In DNA, the CDR3 is TGTGCCAGCAGTTACCTCCTAGCGGGAGGAGGCGAGCAGTACTTC.

The gene calls are TRBV11-2 and TRBJ2-7; D tentatively reads TRBD1 or TRBD2 (5 bases each). Germline assignment: CDR1 SGHAT and CDR2 FQNNGV. The CDR3 extends over 15 amino acids. V gave up 3 bases and J gave up 3 bases, with 15 bases separating them. The CDR3 DNA is TGTGCCAGCAGCTTTTTCCGGGACCCACTCTACGAGCAGTACTTC. Translation gives CASSFFRDPLYEQYF.

In its sample, this clone was seen once. The rearrangement uses TRBV6-6 and TRBJ2-2; D is ambiguous. V was cut by 6 bases and J by 5 bases, with 10 bases left in between. Germline V CDR1 and CDR2: MNHNY, SVGAGI (reference sequence). The CDR3 is 13 residues long. The CDR3 DNA follows: TGTGCCAGCAGCTCCCGAAGGACCGGGGAGCTGTTTTTT. This translates into CASSSRRTGELFF.

The V and J genes are TRBV5-1 and TRBJ2-7; D unresolved. V shed 6 bases and J shed 3 bases, with 1 base lying between them. In germline, CDR1 is SGHRS, CDR2 YFSETQ. CDR3 length: 9 amino acids. CDR3 sequence reads: CASNYEQYF. In DNA, the CDR3 is TGCGCCAGCAACTACGAGCAGTACTTC.

About this clone: The same CDR3 arises from other DNA sequences in this sample as well. The gene calls are TRBV7-3 and TRBJ1-2; 9 bases line up with TRBD1. The CDR3 is 13 amino acids. Looked up from germline, CDR1 is SGHTA and CDR2 is FQGTGA. Trimming cost V 5 bases and J 5 bases; bases outside gene matches: 3. The CDR3 is CASSVGQGYGYTF. CDR3 nucleotide sequence: TGTGCCAGCAGCGTGGGACAGGGTTATGGCTACACCTTC. The full variable domain, rest sourced from reference TRBV7-3 and TRBJ1-2, is GAGVSQTPSNKVTEKGKYVELRCDPISGHTALYWYRQSLGQGPEFLIYFQGTGAADDSGLPNDRFFAVRPEGSVSTLKIQRTERGDSAVYLCASSVGQGYGYTFGSGTRLTVV.

The chain joins TRBV7-9 to TRBJ2-7, with D possibly matching TRBD2 (7 bases). CDR3 size: 14 residues. Deletions cut 8 bases from V and 2 bases from J, with 16 bases between. Per germline, CDR1 SEHNR and CDR2 FQNEAQ (reference sequence). CDR3: CASQQLGGPYEQYF. DNA of the CDR3: TGTGCCAGCCAGCAACTCGGGGGGCCCTACGAGCAGTACTTC.

V and J are TRBV6-6 and TRBJ1-4; D might be TRBD1 (5 bases). Trimming stripped 3 bases from V and 3 bases from J, with 11 bases between. Germline-derived CDR1 and CDR2 are MNHNY and SVGAGI (reference sequence). The CDR3 sequence is 15 residues long. The CDR3 coding sequence is TGTGCCAGCAGTTATAGTGGACAACCTAATGAAAAACTGTTTTTT. Protein sequence: CASSYSGQPNEKLFF.

The chain couples TRBV5-4 to TRBJ2-3; 7 bases line up with TRBD2. The CDR3 has 17 residues. Unmatched junction bases numbered 9, after V lost 0 bases and J lost 2 bases. Looked up from germline, CDR1 is SGHNT and CDR2 is YYREEE (reference sequence). CDR3 loop: CASSLGGASGNTDTQYF. The DNA of the CDR3 is TGTGCCAGCAGCTTGGGCGGTGCTAGCGGTAACACAGATACGCAGTATTTT.

The V gene is TRBV6-6, the J gene TRBJ2-5, with D possibly matching TRBD1 (6 bases). V lost 7 bases and J lost 2, with 11 bases in between. CDR1 MNHNY and CDR2 SVGAGI come from the germline V gene (reference sequence). The CDR3 has 13 residues. For the CDR3, the DNA is TGTGCCAGCAACCCGACAGGACAAGAGACCCAGTACTTC. This sequence encodes CASNPTGQETQYF.

This chain uses TRBV29-1 with TRBJ2-3; 8 positions match TRBD1. CDR1 and CDR2 (germline): SQVTM, ANQGSEA. The junction had 8 bases not matched to a gene; V was cut back by 8 bases and J by 1 base. The CDR3 extends over 14 amino acids. The CDR3 here is CSSGRGQGTDTQYF. The CDR3, as DNA: TGCAGCTCGGGCAGGGGGCAAGGCACAGATACGCAGTATTTT.

A single count supports this clone. The chain is built from TRBV15 and TRBJ1-4; no definite D call. Germline CDR1 and CDR2: LNHNV and YYDKDF (reference sequence). The CDR3 consists of 16 residues. The germline V and J ends were trimmed by 0 bases and 10 bases, with 18 bases remaining between them. The CDR3 loop reads CATSREMSPAWGKLFF. The CDR3 DNA follows: TGTGCCACCAGCAGAGAGATGTCCCCCGCTTGGGGAAAACTGTTTTTT.

This clone has just one count. The chain uses TRBV28 and TRBJ1-5, with unresolved D. Germline CDR1 reads MDHEN; CDR2 reads SYDVKM. This CDR3 is 13 amino acids long. Trimming removed 7 bases at V and 2 bases at J, with 9 bases between. For the CDR3, the DNA is TGTGCCAGCACCGCAGCCCGCAATCAGCCCCAGCATTTT. Translating gives CASTAARNQPQHF.

V and J are TRBV29-1 and TRBJ1-2; 9 nucleotides line up with TRBD1. This CDR3 has 13 residues. V was clipped by 3 bases and J by 8 bases; unmatched bases: 7. Germline V CDR1 and CDR2: SQVTM, ANQGSEA. CDR3 amino acids: CSVEDRDRVGYTF. CDR3 bases: TGCAGCGTTGAGGATCGGGACAGGGTCGGCTACACCTTC.

The V and J genes are TRBV5-4 and TRBJ2-1; D uncertain. V was cut by 4 bases and J by 0 bases, with 8 bases left in between. Germline CDR1 reads SGHNT; CDR2 reads YYREEE (reference sequence). The CDR3 length is 14 residues. In DNA, the CDR3 is TGTGCCAGCAGCCCGGACGCCTCCTACAATGAGCAGTTCTTC. This encodes CASSPDASYNEQFF.

Of note for this clone: Other DNA variants within this sample encode the same CDR3. The genes are TRBV28 and TRBJ2-7, with D possibly matching TRBD1 (6 bases). This CDR3 is 13 amino acids long. Trimming cost V 5 bases and J 3 bases, with 11 bases left between them. Germline CDR1 reads MDHEN; CDR2 reads SYDVKM. Written as DNA, the CDR3 is TGTGCCAGCAGTCCGGACAGAGACTACGAGCAGTACTTC. As protein: CASSPDRDYEQYF.

This clone was counted a single time. Within the sample, other DNA sequences also encode this same CDR3. CDR3 DNA sequence: TGTGCCAGCAGTTACGGACAGGGAGGTCAGCCCCAGCATTTT. Its protein is CASSYGQGGQPQHF. The rearrangement uses TRBV6-6 and TRBJ1-5; 8 bases are a match to TRBD1. CDR3 length: 14 amino acids. Trimming took 2 bases from V and 6 from J; bases not matched to a gene: 3. CDR1 and CDR2 (germline): MNHNY, SVGAGI (reference sequence).